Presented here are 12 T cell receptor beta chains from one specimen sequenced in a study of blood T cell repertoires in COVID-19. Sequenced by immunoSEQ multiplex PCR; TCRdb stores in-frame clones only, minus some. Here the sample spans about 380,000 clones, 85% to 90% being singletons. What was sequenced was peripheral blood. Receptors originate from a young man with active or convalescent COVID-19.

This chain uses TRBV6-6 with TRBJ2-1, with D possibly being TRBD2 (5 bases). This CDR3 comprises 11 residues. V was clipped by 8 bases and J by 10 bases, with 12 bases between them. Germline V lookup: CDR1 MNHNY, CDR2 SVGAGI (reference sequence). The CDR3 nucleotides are TGTGCCAGCTCCGAGCCGGGAGAGCAGTTCTTC. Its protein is CASSEPGEQFF.

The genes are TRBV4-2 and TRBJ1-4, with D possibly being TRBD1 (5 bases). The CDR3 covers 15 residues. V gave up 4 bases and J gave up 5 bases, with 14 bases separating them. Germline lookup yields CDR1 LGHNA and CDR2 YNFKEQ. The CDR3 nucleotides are TGTGCCAGCAGCCCTCCGCTGACAGAGAATGAAAAACTGTTTTTT. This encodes CASSPPLTENEKLFF.

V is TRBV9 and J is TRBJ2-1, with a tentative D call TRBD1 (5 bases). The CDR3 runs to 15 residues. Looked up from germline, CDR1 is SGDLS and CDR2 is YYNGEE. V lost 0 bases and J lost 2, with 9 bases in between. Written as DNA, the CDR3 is TGTGCCAGCAGCGTAGGAGACAGTACCTACAATGAGCAGTTCTTC. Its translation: CASSVGDSTYNEQFF.

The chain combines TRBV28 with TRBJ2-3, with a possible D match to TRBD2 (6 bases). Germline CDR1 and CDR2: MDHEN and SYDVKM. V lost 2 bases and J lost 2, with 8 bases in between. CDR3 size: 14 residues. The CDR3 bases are TGTGCCAGCAGTTTAGCGGGGCTCACAGATACGCAGTATTTT. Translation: CASSLAGLTDTQYF.

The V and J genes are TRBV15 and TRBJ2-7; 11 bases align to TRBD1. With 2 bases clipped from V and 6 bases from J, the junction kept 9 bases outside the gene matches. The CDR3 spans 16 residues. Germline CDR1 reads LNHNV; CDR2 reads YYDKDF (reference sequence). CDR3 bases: TGTGCCACCAGCAGACCGGACAGGGGGCTATTTCGCGAGCAGTACTTC. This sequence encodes CATSRPDRGLFREQYF.

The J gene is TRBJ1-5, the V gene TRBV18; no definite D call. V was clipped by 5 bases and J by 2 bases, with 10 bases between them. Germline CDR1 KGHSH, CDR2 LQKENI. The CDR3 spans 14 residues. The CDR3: CASSYFGGNQPQHF. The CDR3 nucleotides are TGTGCCAGCTCATACTTCGGTGGCAATCAGCCCCAGCATTTT.

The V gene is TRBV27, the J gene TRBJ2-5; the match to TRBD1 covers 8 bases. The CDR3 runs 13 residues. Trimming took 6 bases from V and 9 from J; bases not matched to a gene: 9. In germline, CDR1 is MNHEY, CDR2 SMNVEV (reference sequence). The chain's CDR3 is CASRGTGSMAQYF. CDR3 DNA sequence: TGTGCCAGCAGGGGGACAGGCTCTATGGCCCAGTACTTC.

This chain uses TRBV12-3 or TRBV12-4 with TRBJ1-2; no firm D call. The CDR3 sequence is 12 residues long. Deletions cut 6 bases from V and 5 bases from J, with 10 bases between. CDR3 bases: TGTGCCAGCAGCAGATCGGGGTATGGCTACACCTTC. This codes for CASSRSGYGYTF.

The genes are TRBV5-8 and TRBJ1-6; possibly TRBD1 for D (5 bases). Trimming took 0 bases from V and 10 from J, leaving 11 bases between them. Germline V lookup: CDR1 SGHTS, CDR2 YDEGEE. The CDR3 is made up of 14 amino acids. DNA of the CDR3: TGTGCCAGCAGCTTGGACAGGAGCAGATCACCCCTCCACTTT. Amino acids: CASSLDRSRSPLHF.

CDR3 DNA sequence: TGTGCCAGCAGCTTATCGGAGGGGGCAAACTATGGCTACACCTTC. The encoded protein is CASSLSEGANYGYTF. The chain couples TRBV7-9 to TRBJ1-2; TRBD1 matches 7 bases. With V trimmed by 2 bases and J by 2 bases, 5 bases remained unmatched. The CDR3 length is 15 residues. Germline V gene data show CDR1 as SEHNR and CDR2 as FQNEAQ (reference sequence).

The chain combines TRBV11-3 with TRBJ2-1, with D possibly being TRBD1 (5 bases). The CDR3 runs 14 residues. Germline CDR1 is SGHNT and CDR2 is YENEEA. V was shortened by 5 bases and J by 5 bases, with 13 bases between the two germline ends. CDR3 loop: CASSAYGAHNEQFF. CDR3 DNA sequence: TGTGCCAGCAGCGCATATGGGGCGCACAATGAGCAGTTCTTC.

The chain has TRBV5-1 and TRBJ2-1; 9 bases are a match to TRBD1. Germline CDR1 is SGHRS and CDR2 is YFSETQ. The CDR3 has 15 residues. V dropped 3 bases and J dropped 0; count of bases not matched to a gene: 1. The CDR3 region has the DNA TGCGCCAGCAGCTCGGGACAGGGCTCCTACAATGAGCAGTTCTTC. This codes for CASSSGQGSYNEQFF.